The clone carrying this TCR beta chain was counted many times. CDR3 size: 15 residues. V was shortened by 2 bases and J by 0 bases, with 11 bases between the two germline ends. The germline V gene has CDR1 SGHRS and CDR2 YFSETQ. These data belong to a study of naive and memory T cell subsets. The beta constant-region primer was an equimolar mix of two oligonucleotides covering TRBC1 and TRBC2. TCRdb passed the UMI-ligation and nested PCR reads through MiXCR, listing each CDR3 protein once. Of tens of thousands of distinct CDR3 sequences listed, approximately 6.5% are singletons. The receptor comes from a human donor in good health. This chain connects TRBV5-1 to TRBJ1-1; D possibly corresponds to TRBD1 (5 bases). The material sequenced was central memory CD4+ T cells from blood. The CDR3 region has the DNA TGCGCCAGCAGCTTTTCAGGACAAATGAACACTGAAGCTTTCTTT. Its translation: CASSFSGQMNTEAFF.